These 19 T cell receptor beta chains were sequenced from one sample in a study of blood T cells in healthy people across ages (dated by TCRdb to the mid-2010s). The library was prepared using 5' RACE. Instrument used: Illumina HiSeq 2500. A second PCR of roughly 6 to 11 cycles was run with a J-beta primer mix and a sample-barcoded 5' primer. The raw public data were reprocessed by TCRdb itself: fastp quality trimming at Q25, MiXCR clonotype calling, in-frame beta chains only. Rows merge per CDR3 protein into single entries with the most common DNA and genes. The table for this sample lists around 750,000 distinct CDR3 sequences; about 53% of them were counted only once. Clones ranked in the top ten supply roughly 37% of the sample. The sample comprised blood. The receptors derive from a man older than 75 in good health.

The V gene is TRBV11-2, the J gene TRBJ1-6; D not resolved. Germline V gene data show CDR1 as SGHAT and CDR2 as FQNNGV. V gave up 4 bases and J gave up 0 bases, with 7 bases separating them. The CDR3 is made up of 15 amino acids. In DNA form, the CDR3 reads TGTGCCAGCAGCTCTATAAGCTCCTATAATTCACCCCTCCACTTT. Protein: CASSSISSYNSPLHF. The full variable domain, with the rest looked up from reference TRBV11-2 and TRBJ1-6, is EAGVAQSPRYKIIEKRQSVAFWCNPISGHATLYWYQQILGQGPKLLIQFQNNGVVDDSQLPKDRFSAERLKGVDSTLKIQPAKLEDSAVYLCASSSISSYNSPLHFGNGTRLTVT.

The chain carries TRBV3-1 and TRBJ2-7; D is unclear. CDR1 is LGHDT, CDR2 YNNKEL, per germline (reference sequence). V shed 0 bases and J shed 2 bases, with 8 bases lying between them. CDR3 length: 14 amino acids. CDR3 region: CASSQDLRTYEQYF. In nucleotides, the CDR3 is TGTGCCAGCAGCCAAGATCTGCGGACCTACGAGCAGTACTTC.

The V call is TRBV5-1, the J call TRBJ2-1, with 8 bases lining up with TRBD1. J lost 4 bases, V lost 1 base, and 10 bases had no gene match. CDR1 and CDR2 from the germline V gene are SGHRS and YFSETQ. The CDR3 extends over 17 amino acids. The CDR3 DNA reads as TGCGCCAGCAGCTTGATGGCAGGGGGCCCCCCTTACAATGAGCAGTTCTTC. Translated: CASSLMAGGPPYNEQFF.

The rearrangement links TRBV2 to TRBJ1-4; the match to TRBD1 covers 12 bases. Unmatched junction bases numbered 10, after V lost 6 bases and J lost 11 bases. Germline assignment: CDR1 SNHLY and CDR2 FYNNEI. The length of the CDR3 is 15 residues. CDR3 in DNA: TGTGCCAGCAGCGCCCCCGGGACAGGGGGCCGCAAACTGTTTTTT. Protein sequence: CASSAPGTGGRKLFF.

The chain combines TRBV5-1 with TRBJ1-4; 7 nucleotides align to TRBD1. This CDR3 spans 14 amino acids. The V gene's germline CDR1 is SGHRS and CDR2 YFSETQ. Trimming removed 4 bases from V and 5 bases from J; junction bases left unmatched: 5. The CDR3 spells CASSPDRVNEKLFF. The CDR3 bases are TGCGCCAGCAGCCCCGACAGGGTCAATGAAAAACTGTTTTTT.

The J gene is TRBJ1-2, the V gene TRBV10-3; 7 bases align to TRBD1. The junction had 8 bases not matched to a gene; V was cut back by 3 bases and J by 7 bases. CDR1 and CDR2 from the germline V gene are ENHRY and SYGVKD. The length of the CDR3 is 14 residues. CDR3 nucleotide sequence: TGTGCCATCAGTGACCCCGTGGCAGGGGGTGGCTACACCTTC. As protein: CAISDPVAGGGYTF.

V usage is TRBV27 and J usage is TRBJ2-3; 12 bases match TRBD2. The CDR3 covers 17 residues. With 3 bases clipped from V and 4 bases from J, the junction kept 8 bases outside the gene matches. Germline lookup yields CDR1 MNHEY and CDR2 SMNVEV (reference sequence). The CDR3 DNA reads TGTGCCAGCAGTTTGGTGGCTAGCGGGGGGGCATCAGATACGCAGTATTTT. It encodes CASSLVASGGASDTQYF.

The chain recombines TRBV20-1 with TRBJ2-7, with a tentative D call TRBD1 (6 bases). V lost 5 bases to trimming and J lost 2 bases, with 22 bases between them. Germline V gene data show CDR1 as DFQATT and CDR2 as SNEGSKA (reference sequence). This CDR3 is 16 amino acids long. In nucleotides, the CDR3 is TGCAGTGCTTCAGCCGGACAGTTCTCCGAGGCCTACGAGCAGTACTTC. Protein: CSASAGQFSEAYEQYF.

This rearrangement joins TRBV20-1 to TRBJ1-2; 12 positions agree with TRBD1. CDR3 length: 14 amino acids. Germline CDR1 reads DFQATT; CDR2 reads SNEGSKA (reference sequence). The V and J ends lost 5 bases and 4 bases, in that order; junction bases with no gene match: 5. The CDR3 bases are TGCAGTGCTGGGGGACAGGGGGCCACCTATGGCTACACCTTC. This translates into CSAGGQGATYGYTF.

This clonotype was detected ten times or more. The chain employs TRBV29-1 and TRBJ1-2; 7 positions match TRBD1. With V trimmed by 1 base and J by 3 bases, 5 bases remained unmatched. The CDR3 covers 14 residues. The germline V gene encodes CDR1 SQVTM and CDR2 ANQGSEA. The CDR3 nucleotides read TGCAGCGTTGAAGCGGGACAGTCAGACTATGGCTACACCTTC. It encodes CSVEAGQSDYGYTF.

The count of this clonotype is one. The chain is built from TRBV7-9 and TRBJ2-2; no reliable D call. This CDR3 has 14 residues. Trimming pared 1 base from V and 4 bases from J, leaving 7 bases between. Per the germline V gene, CDR1 is SEHNR and CDR2 is FQNEAQ (reference sequence). The CDR3 loop reads CASSLEVPTGELFF. The CDR3 coding sequence is TGTGCCAGCAGCTTAGAGGTCCCCACCGGGGAGCTGTTTTTT.

There are a few counts of this clonotype. This sequence joins TRBV25-1 and TRBJ2-6; TRBD1 might be the D (5 bases). The germline CDR1 and CDR2 sequences are MGHDK and SYGVNS. The CDR3 has 17 amino acids. With 3 bases removed from V and 0 bases from J, the gap between germline ends came to 12 bases. The DNA of the CDR3 is TGTGCCAGCAGTGAGTACAGGTTAACCTCTGGGGCCAACGTCCTGACTTTC. Residues: CASSEYRLTSGANVLTF.

The chain joins TRBV6-1 to TRBJ2-1, with a tentative D call TRBD2 (7 bases). CDR1 is MNHNS, CDR2 SASEGT, per germline. With 3 bases removed from V and 14 bases from J, the gap between germline ends came to 17 bases. The CDR3 totals 13 residues. CDR3 protein: CASSDREGVQEFF. The CDR3 DNA reads as TGTGCCAGCAGTGACAGGGAGGGGGTTCAGGAGTTCTTC.

This clonotype was counted only a few times. The chain couples TRBV6-1 to TRBJ1-2, with a weak D call TRBD1 (6 bases). The CDR3 loop spans 15 amino acids. Germline V gives CDR1 MNHNS, CDR2 SASEGT. With 4 bases removed from V and 4 bases from J, the gap between germline ends came to 16 bases. The CDR3 region has the DNA TGTGCCAGCAGTGGATGGGGGGCTGTTGGCTATGGCTACACCTTC. It yields the protein CASSGWGAVGYGYTF.

In the case of this clonotype: One end of the junction is discordant with germline, which a read error may explain. The gene calls are TRBV5-1 and TRBJ2-7; TRBD2 matches at 9 bases. Per the germline V gene, CDR1 is SGHRS and CDR2 is YFSETQ. There are 14 residues in the CDR3. CDR3 region: CANSPTSGSYEQYF. CDR3 DNA: TGCGCCAACAGCCCGACTAGCGGCAGCTACGAGCAGTACTTC.

This chain links TRBV7-9 with TRBJ2-3; no firm D call. From germline, CDR1 is SEHNR and CDR2 FQNEAQ (reference sequence). V dropped 1 base and J dropped 0 bases, with 8 bases sitting between them. The CDR3 consists of 15 residues. The CDR3 loop reads CASSLGLLSTDTQYF. CDR3 coding DNA: TGTGCCAGCAGCTTAGGTCTGCTTAGCACAGATACGCAGTATTTT.

The table lists this clonotype with a few counts. This rearrangement joins TRBV7-2 to TRBJ2-1; TRBD2 agrees at 12 bases. Germline V gene data show CDR1 as SGHTA and CDR2 as FQGNSA. J was trimmed by 4 bases and V by 5 bases; bases with no gene match: 12. There are 18 residues in the CDR3. The CDR3 DNA reads as TGTGCCAGCAGCCCCAGACTAGCGGGAGCGACATCTTACAATGAGCAGTTCTTC. Translation: CASSPRLAGATSYNEQFF.

This clonotype was detected a few times. CDR3 DNA sequence: TGTGCCAGCAGTTACTCGAAAAAAGGAGACTACGAGCAGTACTTC. This encodes CASSYSKKGDYEQYF. The chain employs TRBV6-2 or TRBV6-3 and TRBJ2-7, with D unclear. Trimming pared 0 bases from V and 3 bases from J, leaving 12 bases between. This CDR3 has 15 amino acids. Germline V gene data show CDR1 as MNHEY and CDR2 as SVGEGT.

This clonotype showed up just a few times. The V and J genes are TRBV20-1 and TRBJ2-1; D is uncertain. The CDR3 loop spans 11 amino acids. Germline CDR1 DFQATT, CDR2 SNEGSKA (reference sequence). Trimming cost V 3 bases and J 5 bases, with 5 bases left between them. In DNA, the CDR3 is TGCAGTGCTAGCCCTAACAATGAGCAGTTCTTC. It translates to CSASPNNEQFF.